The TCR beta chain described here comes from a study of cytomegalovirus exposure and HLA in healthy donors. V shed 0 bases and J shed 0 bases, with 5 bases lying between them. Germline-derived CDR1 and CDR2 are WNHNN and SYGVQD (reference sequence). The CDR3 is 14 amino acids. The study ran its PCR with 60 Vbeta and 13 Jbeta primers. TCRdb's copy holds only in-frame clones and misses some; the assay was immunoSEQ multiplex PCR. The repertoire holds about 150,000 clones, with roughly 78% as singletons. The chain uses TRBV10-1 and TRBJ1-1; no clear D gene. The sequenced sample was PBMCs. The receptor comes from a man over 45 in good health and CMV-seropositive. The CDR3 bases are TGCGCCAGCAGTGAGTCGTCGGTGAACACTGAAGCTTTCTTT. It specifies CASSESSVNTEAFF.